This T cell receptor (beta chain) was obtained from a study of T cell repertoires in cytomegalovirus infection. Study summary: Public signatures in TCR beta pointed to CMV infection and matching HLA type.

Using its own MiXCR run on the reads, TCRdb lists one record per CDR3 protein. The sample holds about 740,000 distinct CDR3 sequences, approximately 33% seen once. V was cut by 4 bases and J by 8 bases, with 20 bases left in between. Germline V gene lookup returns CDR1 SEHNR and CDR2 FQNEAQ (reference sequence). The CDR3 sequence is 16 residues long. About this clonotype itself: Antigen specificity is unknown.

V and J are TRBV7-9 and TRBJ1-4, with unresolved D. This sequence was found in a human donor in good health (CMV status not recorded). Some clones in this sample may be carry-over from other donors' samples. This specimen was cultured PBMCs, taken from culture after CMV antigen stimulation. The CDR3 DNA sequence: TGTGCCAGCAGCTCCGGCCCCGCGACCTCCATGGAAAAACTGTTTTTT. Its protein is CASSSGPATSMEKLFF.